This T cell receptor (beta chain) originates from a study of technical replicates of blood from a few donors. Profiling relied on immunoSEQ multiplex PCR, and the TCRdb table lists in-frame clones only, not all of them. The sample lists approximately 100,000 clones; 96% were seen once. Trimming cost V 8 bases and J 1 base, with 11 bases left between them. The CDR3 spans 13 residues. The germline gives CDR1 KGHSH, CDR2 LQKENI. The receptor was derived from a human donor in good health. The sequencing input was T cells isolated from PBMCs. The chain recombines TRBV18 with TRBJ1-1; D is possibly TRBD1 (5 bases). In DNA, the CDR3 is TGTGCCAGCGCTGAAGGGGCGAACACTGAAGCTTTCTTT. This translates into CASAEGANTEAFF. The complete variable domain, with remaining parts taken from reference TRBV18 and TRBJ1-1, reads NAGVMQNPRHLVRRRGQEARLRCSPMKGHSHVYWYRQLPEEGLKFMVYLQKENIIDESGMPKERFSAEFPKEGPSILRIQQVVRGDSAAYFCASAEGANTEAFFGQGTRLTVV.